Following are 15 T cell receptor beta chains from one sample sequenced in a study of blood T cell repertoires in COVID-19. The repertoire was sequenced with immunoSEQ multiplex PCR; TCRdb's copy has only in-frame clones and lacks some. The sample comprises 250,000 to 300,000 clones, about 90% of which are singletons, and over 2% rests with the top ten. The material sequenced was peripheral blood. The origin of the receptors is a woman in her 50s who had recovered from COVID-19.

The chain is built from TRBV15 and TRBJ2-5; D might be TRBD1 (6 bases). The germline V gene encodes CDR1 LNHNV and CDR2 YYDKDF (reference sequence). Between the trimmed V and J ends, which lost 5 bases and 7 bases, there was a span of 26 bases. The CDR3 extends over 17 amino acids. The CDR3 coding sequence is TGTGCCACCAGCGCCGAAACGGCTGTCACAGGGTCGGGGACCCAGTACTTC. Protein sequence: CATSAETAVTGSGTQYF.

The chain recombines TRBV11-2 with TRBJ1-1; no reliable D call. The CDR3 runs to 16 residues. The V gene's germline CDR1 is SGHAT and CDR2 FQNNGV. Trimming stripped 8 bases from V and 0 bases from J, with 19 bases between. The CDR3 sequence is CASSSGVTLLNTEAFF. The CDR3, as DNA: TGTGCCAGCTCGAGCGGCGTTACACTCTTGAACACTGAAGCTTTCTTT.

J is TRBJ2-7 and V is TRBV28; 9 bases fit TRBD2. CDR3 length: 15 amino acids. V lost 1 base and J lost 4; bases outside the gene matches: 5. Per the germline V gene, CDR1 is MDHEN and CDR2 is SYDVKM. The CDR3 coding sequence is TGTGCCAGCAGTTTATACCTAGCGGGGATTTACGAGCAGTACTTC. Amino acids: CASSLYLAGIYEQYF.

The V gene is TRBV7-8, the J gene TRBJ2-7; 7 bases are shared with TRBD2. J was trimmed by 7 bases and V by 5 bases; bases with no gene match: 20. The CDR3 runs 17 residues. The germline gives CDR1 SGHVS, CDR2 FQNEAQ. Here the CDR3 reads CASSPPPRAGDSEEQYF. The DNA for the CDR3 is TGTGCCAGCAGCCCACCCCCGCGGGCGGGAGATTCGGAAGAGCAGTACTTC.

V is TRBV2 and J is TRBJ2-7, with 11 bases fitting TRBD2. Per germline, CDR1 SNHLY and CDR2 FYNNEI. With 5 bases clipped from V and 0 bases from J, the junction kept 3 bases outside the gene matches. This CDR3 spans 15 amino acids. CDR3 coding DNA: TGTGCCAGCAGTCCGACTAGCGGGGACTCCTACGAGCAGTACTTC. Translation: CASSPTSGDSYEQYF.

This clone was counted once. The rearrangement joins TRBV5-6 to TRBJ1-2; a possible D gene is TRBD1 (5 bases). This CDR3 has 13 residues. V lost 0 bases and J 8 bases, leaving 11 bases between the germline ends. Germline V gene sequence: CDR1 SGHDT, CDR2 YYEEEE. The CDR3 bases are TGTGCCAGCAGCTTGGCAGGGAATGGCGGCTACACCTTC. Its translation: CASSLAGNGGYTF.

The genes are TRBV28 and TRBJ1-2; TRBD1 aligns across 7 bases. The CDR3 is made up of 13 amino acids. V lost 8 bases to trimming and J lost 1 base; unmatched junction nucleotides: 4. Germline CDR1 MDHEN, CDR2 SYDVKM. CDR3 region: CASGTEINYGYTF. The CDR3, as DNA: TGTGCCAGCGGGACAGAAATTAACTATGGCTACACCTTC.

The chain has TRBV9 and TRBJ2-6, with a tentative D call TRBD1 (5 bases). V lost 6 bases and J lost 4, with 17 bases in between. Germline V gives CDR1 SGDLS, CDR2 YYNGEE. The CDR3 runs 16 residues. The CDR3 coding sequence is TGTGCCAGCAAGAAAGGGGTAGGGTCCGGGGCCAACGTCCTGACTTTC. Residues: CASKKGVGSGANVLTF. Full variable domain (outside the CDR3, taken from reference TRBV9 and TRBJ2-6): DSGVTQTPKHLITATGQRVTLRCSPRSGDLSVYWYQQSLDQGLQFLIQYYNGEERAKGNILERFSAQQFPDLHSELNLSSLELGDSALYFCASKKGVGSGANVLTFGAGSRLTVL.

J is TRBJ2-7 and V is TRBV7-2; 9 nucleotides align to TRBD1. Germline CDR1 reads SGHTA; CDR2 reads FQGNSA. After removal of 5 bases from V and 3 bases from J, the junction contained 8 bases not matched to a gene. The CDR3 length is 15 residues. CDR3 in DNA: TGTGCCAGCAGCCTTTCCGGGACAGGGCGCTACGAGCAGTACTTC. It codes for CASSLSGTGRYEQYF. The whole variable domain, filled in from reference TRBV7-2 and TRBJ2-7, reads GAGVSQSPSNKVTEKGKDVELRCDPISGHTALYWYRQSLGQGLEFLIYFQGNSAPDKSGLPSDRFSAERTGGSVSTLTIQRTQQEDSAVYLCASSLSGTGRYEQYFGPGTRLTVT.

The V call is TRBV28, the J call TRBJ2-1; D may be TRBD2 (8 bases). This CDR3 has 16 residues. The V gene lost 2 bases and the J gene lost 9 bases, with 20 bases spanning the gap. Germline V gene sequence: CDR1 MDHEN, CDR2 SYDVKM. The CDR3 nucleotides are TGTGCCAGCAGTTTACCCGGGAGGGACAGTTTGGGTGAGCAGTTCTTC. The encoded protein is CASSLPGRDSLGEQFF.

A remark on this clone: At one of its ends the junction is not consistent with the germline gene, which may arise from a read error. The DNA for the CDR3 is TGTGCCAGCAGCTTAATCGGGGCTAGCGCTTACGGGCAGTACTTC. Amino acid sequence: CASSLIGASAYGQYF. The rearrangement links TRBV7-9 to TRBJ2-7; D possibly corresponds to TRBD2 (6 bases). CDR3 length equals 15 residues. The germline gives CDR1 SEHNR, CDR2 FQNEAQ (reference sequence).

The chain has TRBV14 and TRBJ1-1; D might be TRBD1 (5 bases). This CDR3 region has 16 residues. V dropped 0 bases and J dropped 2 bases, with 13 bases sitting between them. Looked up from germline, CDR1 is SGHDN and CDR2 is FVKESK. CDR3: CASSQDLGRVNTEAFF. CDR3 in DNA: TGTGCCAGCAGCCAAGATCTAGGCAGGGTCAACACTGAAGCTTTCTTT.

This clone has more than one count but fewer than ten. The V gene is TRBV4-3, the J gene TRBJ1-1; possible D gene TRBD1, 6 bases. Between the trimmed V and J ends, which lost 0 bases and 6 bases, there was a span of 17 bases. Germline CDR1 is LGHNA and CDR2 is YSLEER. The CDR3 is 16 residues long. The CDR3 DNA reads TGCGCCAGCAGCCAAGATTGGGGAGGGGGAAAAGCTGAAGCTTTCTTT. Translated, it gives CASSQDWGGGKAEAFF.

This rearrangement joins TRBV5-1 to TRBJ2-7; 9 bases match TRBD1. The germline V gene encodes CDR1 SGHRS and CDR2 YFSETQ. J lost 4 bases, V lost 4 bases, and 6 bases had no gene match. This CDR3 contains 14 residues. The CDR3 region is CASSNPGQGYEQYF. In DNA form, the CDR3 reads TGCGCCAGCAGCAATCCGGGACAGGGATACGAGCAGTACTTC.

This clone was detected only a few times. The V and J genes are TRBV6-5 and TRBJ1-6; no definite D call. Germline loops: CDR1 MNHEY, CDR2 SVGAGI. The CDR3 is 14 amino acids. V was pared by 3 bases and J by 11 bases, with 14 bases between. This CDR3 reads CASSYYGRRAPLHF. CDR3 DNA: TGTGCCAGCAGTTATTACGGGAGAAGGGCACCCCTCCACTTT.